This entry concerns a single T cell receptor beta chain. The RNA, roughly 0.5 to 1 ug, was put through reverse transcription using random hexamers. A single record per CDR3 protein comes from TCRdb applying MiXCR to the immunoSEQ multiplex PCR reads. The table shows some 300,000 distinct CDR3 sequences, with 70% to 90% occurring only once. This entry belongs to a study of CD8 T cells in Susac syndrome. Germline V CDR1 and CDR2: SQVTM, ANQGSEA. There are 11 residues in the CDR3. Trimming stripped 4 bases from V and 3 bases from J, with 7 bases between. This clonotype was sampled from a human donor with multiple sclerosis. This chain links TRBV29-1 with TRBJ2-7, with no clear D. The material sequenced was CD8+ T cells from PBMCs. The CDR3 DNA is TGCAGCGTTGTTGGCGGCTACGAGCAGTACTTC. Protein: CSVVGGYEQYF.